This T cell receptor beta chain was recorded in a study of blood T cell repertoires in COVID-19. TCRdb's copy holds only in-frame clones and misses some; the assay was immunoSEQ multiplex PCR. Found here are roughly 75,000 clones, approximately 90% of them singletons; the top ten hold 6.9%. The CDR3 sequence is 15 residues long. Unmatched junction bases numbered 15, after V lost 2 bases and J lost 14 bases. Germline assignment: CDR1 SNHLY and CDR2 FYNNEI. The source material was peripheral blood. The chain is built from TRBV2 and TRBJ2-3; 8 bases line up with TRBD2. This clonotype was obtained from a human donor in a cohort sampled during active COVID-19. CDR3 region: CASSEYGGGPKTTYF. As DNA, the CDR3 is TGTGCCAGCAGTGAATACGGCGGGGGGCCCAAAACGACGTATTTT.